The rows below give T cell receptor beta chains drawn from one sample of a study of T cell responses to AZD1222 COVID-19 vaccine. Clones were read by immunoSEQ multiplex PCR, and TCRdb kept only the in-frame ones, dropping some. The sample holds more than 95,000 clones, 93% seen once. The starting material was peripheral blood, obtained on day 0 of AZD1222 vaccination. All receptors come from an adult in good health. CDR3s include the opening cysteine and the closing phenylalanine or tryptophan. The D gene is left open where the match is weak. A clone size is listed for some rows: how often the clone was seen (once, few, many), or a class if it is expanded.

CDR3 DNA: TGTGCCAGCAGTTTTTATGTTGGGGGCTACACCTTC
CDR3 protein: CASSFYVGGYTF
J gene: TRBJ1-2
V gene: TRBV28
D gene: -
clone size: once

CDR3 DNA: TGCAGTGCTAGTGGGGTCGGGACCACCTCGCATTTT
CDR3 protein: CSASGVGTTSHF
J gene: TRBJ1-5
V gene: TRBV20-1
D gene: -
clone size: -

CDR3 DNA: TGTGCCAGCTCACCCGGTGAAAAACTGTTTTTT
CDR3 protein: CASSPGEKLFF
J gene: TRBJ1-4
V gene: TRBV18
D gene: -
clone size: -

CDR3 DNA: TGTGCCACCAGTGACCAGGGGGGGGGCCGTGAGACCCAGTACTTC
CDR3 protein: CATSDQGGGRETQYF
J gene: TRBJ2-5
V gene: TRBV24-1
D gene: -
clone size: -

CDR3 DNA: TGTGCCAGCAGTGAATCAGGACGGGGATACTATGGCTACACCTTC
CDR3 protein: CASSESGRGYYGYTF
J gene: TRBJ1-2
V gene: TRBV25-1
D gene: -
clone size: -

CDR3 DNA: TGTGCCAGCAGCTTAGATAGGGGGGGGCGGCAGCCCCAGCATTTT
CDR3 protein: CASSLDRGGRQPQHF
J gene: TRBJ1-5
V gene: TRBV11-2
D gene: -
clone size: few

CDR3 DNA: TGTGCCAGCAGTGAAGGCAGGGCGTACGAGCAGTACTTC
CDR3 protein: CASSEGRAYEQYF
J gene: TRBJ2-7
V gene: TRBV2
D gene: -
clone size: -

CDR3 DNA: TGTGCCAGCACCACCTCTGGAAGGACAGGCGGGGGCACTGAAGCTTTCTTT
CDR3 protein: CASTTSGRTGGGTEAFF
J gene: TRBJ1-1
V gene: TRBV21-1
D gene: -
clone size: -

CDR3 DNA: TGTGCCAGCAGTTACTCGGACAGTTTCTACGAGCAGTACTTC
CDR3 protein: CASSYSDSFYEQYF
J gene: TRBJ2-7
V gene: TRBV6-6
D gene: -
clone size: -

CDR3 DNA: TGCAGTGCTACGGGGCCTGATACGCAGTATTTT
CDR3 protein: CSATGPDTQYF
J gene: TRBJ2-3
V gene: TRBV20-1
D gene: -
clone size: -

CDR3 DNA: TGTGCCAGCAGTGGGCGGGGCTTTCAGCCCCAGCATTTT
CDR3 protein: CASSGRGFQPQHF
J gene: TRBJ1-5
V gene: TRBV6-2/TRBV6-3
D gene: -
clone size: -

CDR3 DNA: TGTGCCAGCAGTCGACCAGTGAACACTGAAGCTTTCTTT
CDR3 protein: CASSRPVNTEAFF
J gene: TRBJ1-1
V gene: TRBV28
D gene: -
clone size: -

CDR3 DNA: TGTGCCTGGAGTGTACGTAGGGGTGAGCCCCAGCATTTT
CDR3 protein: CAWSVRRGEPQHF
J gene: TRBJ1-5
V gene: TRBV30
D gene: -
clone size: -

CDR3 DNA: TGTGCCAGCAGTTGGGGAGGGGTCCAAGAGACCCAGTACTTC
CDR3 protein: CASSWGGVQETQYF
J gene: TRBJ2-5
V gene: TRBV27
D gene: TRBD2
clone size: -

CDR3 DNA: TGCGCCAGCAGCCAAGATGGGGGGACTCCCCCAGCCGGGGAGCTGTTTTTT
CDR3 protein: CASSQDGGTPPAGELFF
J gene: TRBJ2-2
V gene: TRBV4-1
D gene: -
clone size: -

CDR3 DNA: TGTGCCATAACGGGGCCTAATGAGCAGTTCTTC
CDR3 protein: CAITGPNEQFF
J gene: TRBJ2-1
V gene: TRBV7-8
D gene: -
clone size: -

CDR3 DNA: TGTGCCAGCTCACCGTCAAGGGACAGCGGCGCTTTCTTT
CDR3 protein: CASSPSRDSGAFF
J gene: TRBJ1-1
V gene: TRBV18
D gene: TRBD1
clone size: -

CDR3 DNA: TGTGCCAGCAGCTTTACTGGGTGGAACACTGAAGCTTTCTTT
CDR3 protein: CASSFTGWNTEAFF
J gene: TRBJ1-1
V gene: TRBV11-2
D gene: -
clone size: -

CDR3 DNA: TGTGCCAGCAGCTTCTCTAGCGGGATCGCAGATACGCAGTATTTT
CDR3 protein: CASSFSSGIADTQYF
J gene: TRBJ2-3
V gene: TRBV7-8
D gene: TRBD2
clone size: -

CDR3 DNA: TGTGCCAGCAGTTACTCGATTGGGAATCAGCCCCAGCATTTT
CDR3 protein: CASSYSIGNQPQHF
J gene: TRBJ1-5
V gene: TRBV6-5
D gene: -
clone size: -

CDR3 DNA: TGTGCCAGCAGGCAACCGGGACTACTAGATAATGAGCAGTTCTTC
CDR3 protein: CASRQPGLLDNEQFF
J gene: TRBJ2-1
V gene: TRBV7-8
D gene: TRBD2
clone size: once

CDR3 DNA: TGTGCCAGCACCCCTTCTGGGGGTATCGATGTGACCCAGTACTTC
CDR3 protein: CASTPSGGIDVTQYF
J gene: TRBJ2-5
V gene: TRBV27
D gene: -
clone size: -

CDR3 DNA: TGTGCCACCAGCGGTACTAGCGGGAGTGCGGCTGAGCAGTTCTTC
CDR3 protein: CATSGTSGSAAEQFF
J gene: TRBJ2-1
V gene: TRBV15
D gene: TRBD2
clone size: few

CDR3 DNA: TGCGCCAGCAGCTTTTTGCCCACTGAGGATAACACTGAAGCTTTCTTT
CDR3 protein: CASSFLPTEDNTEAFF
J gene: TRBJ1-1
V gene: TRBV5-1
D gene: -
clone size: -

CDR3 DNA: TGTGCCAGCAGTTTAGGGGGTGGCAATTCACCCCTCCACTTT
CDR3 protein: CASSLGGGNSPLHF
J gene: TRBJ1-6
V gene: TRBV28
D gene: -
clone size: -

CDR3 DNA: TGTGCCAGCTCACCACGAGACAAGACTAATGAAAAACTGTTTTTT
CDR3 protein: CASSPRDKTNEKLFF
J gene: TRBJ1-4
V gene: TRBV18
D gene: -
clone size: -

CDR3 DNA: TGTGCCAGCAGCCAAGCAGCGAGACTAGCGGTCACAGATACGCAGTATTTT
CDR3 protein: CASSQAARLAVTDTQYF
J gene: TRBJ2-3
V gene: TRBV3-1/TRBV3-2
D gene: TRBD2
clone size: -

CDR3 DNA: TGTGCCAGCAGTCGCTTGGGGCTTGCGGGGTCCGAGCAGTACTTC
CDR3 protein: CASSRLGLAGSEQYF
J gene: TRBJ2-7
V gene: TRBV28
D gene: -
clone size: -

CDR3 DNA: TGTGCCACCAGCAGAATAGACTACAATGAGCAGTTCTTC
CDR3 protein: CATSRIDYNEQFF
J gene: TRBJ2-1
V gene: TRBV15
D gene: -
clone size: -

CDR3 DNA: TGTGCCAGTAGTATCGGTACAGGGGTAAGGACTGAAGCTTTCTTT
CDR3 protein: CASSIGTGVRTEAFF
J gene: TRBJ1-1
V gene: TRBV19
D gene: TRBD1
clone size: -

CDR3 DNA: TGTGCCAGCAGTTTTGGGACAGGGGATGAAAAACTGTTTTTT
CDR3 protein: CASSFGTGDEKLFF
J gene: TRBJ1-4
V gene: TRBV28
D gene: TRBD1
clone size: -

CDR3 DNA: TGCGCCAGCAGAAGAGGACAGGGAAACACTGAAGCTTTCTTT
CDR3 protein: CASRRGQGNTEAFF
J gene: TRBJ1-1
V gene: TRBV10-2
D gene: TRBD1
clone size: -

CDR3 DNA: TGTGCCAGCTCACCATGGCGGGGTTCCTACGAGCAGTACTTC
CDR3 protein: CASSPWRGSYEQYF
J gene: TRBJ2-7
V gene: TRBV18
D gene: -
clone size: -

CDR3 DNA: TGCGCCAGCAGCTTAACTCGGGTGCCTGGACACGGATCGCTAAACACGGGCGGGTACGAGCAGTACTTC
CDR3 protein: CASSLTRVPGHGSLNTGGYEQYF
J gene: TRBJ2-7
V gene: TRBV5-1
D gene: -
clone size: -

CDR3 DNA: TGCAGTGCTAGAAAGGGCCAGTTAACTTTCTTT
CDR3 protein: CSARKGQLTFF
J gene: TRBJ1-1
V gene: TRBV20-1
D gene: -
clone size: -

CDR3 DNA: TGTGCCACCAGCAGATCGGCCCGGGACTCACAGAACACTGAAGCTTTCTTT
CDR3 protein: CATSRSARDSQNTEAFF
J gene: TRBJ1-1
V gene: TRBV15
D gene: -
clone size: -

CDR3 DNA: TGTGCCAGCAGCTTAAATGAGGCGGGGCAATATGGCTACACCTTC
CDR3 protein: CASSLNEAGQYGYTF
J gene: TRBJ1-2
V gene: TRBV7-2
D gene: -
clone size: -

CDR3 DNA: TGTGCCAGCAGCTTACGAGACCGACTTAGCTATGGCTACACCTTC
CDR3 protein: CASSLRDRLSYGYTF
J gene: TRBJ1-2
V gene: TRBV5-6
D gene: -
clone size: once

CDR3 DNA: TGTGCCAGCAGCCCGGAGGGGAGGACCGGGGAGCTGTTTTTT
CDR3 protein: CASSPEGRTGELFF
J gene: TRBJ2-2
V gene: TRBV7-2
D gene: -
clone size: -

CDR3 DNA: TGTGCCAGCAGCTCCTCGTTAATCCAAGAGACCCAGTACTTC
CDR3 protein: CASSSSLIQETQYF
J gene: TRBJ2-5
V gene: TRBV5-6
D gene: -
clone size: -

CDR3 DNA: TGCAGCGTTGAAGAGAAGTCGGGGTCCGGGGAGCTGTTTTTT
CDR3 protein: CSVEEKSGSGELFF
J gene: TRBJ2-2
V gene: TRBV29-1
D gene: -
clone size: -

CDR3 DNA: TGTGCCAGCAGTTTACCTAGCGGGAGGGCGGGGAATGAGCAGTTCTTC
CDR3 protein: CASSLPSGRAGNEQFF
J gene: TRBJ2-1
V gene: TRBV27
D gene: TRBD2
clone size: -